The subject of this entry is one T cell receptor beta chain. This record comes from a study of glioma-infiltrating T cells after dendritic cell vaccination. About the study: Autologous tumor lysate-pulsed dendritic cell vaccination was given between 2003 and 2012. Dendritic cells derived from monocytes and pulsed with autologous tumor lysate formed the vaccine.

Sequencing was performed with immunoSEQ multiplex PCR; in TCRdb, only in-frame clones are kept and a portion is missing. Among just under 85,000 clones listed, 70% to 90% were seen once. Germline V gene data show CDR1 as SGHTS and CDR2 as YDEGEE. Germline trimming cut 4 bases from V and 4 bases from J; bases unmatched to any gene: 8. The CDR3 totals 14 residues. The clonotype originates from a human donor with glioblastoma. The specimen was blood, collected before dendritic cell vaccination. This chain uses TRBV5-8 with TRBJ2-7, with 7 nucleotides matching TRBD2. In nucleotides, the CDR3 is TGTGCCAGCAGCACCTTAGCGGGCCATTACGAGCAGTACTTC. It is translated as CASSTLAGHYEQYF.